This TCR beta chain derives from a study of blood T cells in healthy people across ages. Findings and caveats of the study: The study found more naive CD4+ cells and higher diversity in long-lived than aged donors.

This clonotype was detected many times. Its specificity is unknown. Then a second PCR, running about 6 to 12 cycles, was carried out with a sample-barcoded 5' primer and a J-beta primer mix. From each sample, at least 3 million paired-end reads containing CDR3 were obtained. TCRdb redid the calling of the 5' RACE reads with MiXCR, one entry per CDR3 protein. The sample holds 500,000 to 700,000 distinct CDR3 sequences, less than 35% seen once. Germline V CDR1 and CDR2: MNHEY, SVGAGI. Trimming removed 2 bases at V and 0 bases at J, with 10 bases between. CDR3 size: 15 residues. The donors, all healthy, were Caucasians living in Russia, aged roughly 6 to 100.

This sequence joins TRBV6-5 and TRBJ1-1; D gene uncertain. Sequencing was performed on blood. This clonotype was sampled from an elderly woman in good health. This CDR3 is CASSYGQLMNTEAFF. The CDR3, as DNA: TGTGCCAGCAGTTACGGCCAACTCATGAACACTGAAGCTTTCTTT.